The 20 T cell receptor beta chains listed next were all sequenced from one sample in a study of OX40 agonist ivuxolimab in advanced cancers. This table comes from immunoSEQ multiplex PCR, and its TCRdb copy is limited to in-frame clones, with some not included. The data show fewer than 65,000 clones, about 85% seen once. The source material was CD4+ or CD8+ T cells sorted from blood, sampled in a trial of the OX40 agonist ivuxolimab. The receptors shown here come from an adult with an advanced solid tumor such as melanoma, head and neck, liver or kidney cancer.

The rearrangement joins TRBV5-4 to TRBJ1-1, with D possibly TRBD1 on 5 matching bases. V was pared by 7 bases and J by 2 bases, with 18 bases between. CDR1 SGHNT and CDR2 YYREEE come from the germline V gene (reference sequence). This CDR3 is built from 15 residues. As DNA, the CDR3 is TGTGCCAGCCAACGACAGTGGGGGGTTAACACTGAAGCTTTCTTT. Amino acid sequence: CASQRQWGVNTEAFF.

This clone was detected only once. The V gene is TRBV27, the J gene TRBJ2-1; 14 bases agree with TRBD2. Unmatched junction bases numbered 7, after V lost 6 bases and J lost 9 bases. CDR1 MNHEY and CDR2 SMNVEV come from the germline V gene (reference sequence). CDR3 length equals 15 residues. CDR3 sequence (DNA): TGTGCCAGCAGGGGACTAGCGGGGGCCACAGGTGAGCAGTTCTTC. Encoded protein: CASRGLAGATGEQFF.

The DNA of the CDR3 is TGTGCCAGCTCAGAAACTAGCGGGTCCTACAATGAGCAGTTCTTC. This codes for CASSETSGSYNEQFF. V is TRBV18 and J is TRBJ2-1; 9 bases match TRBD2. After removal of 5 bases from V and 1 base from J, the junction contained 3 bases not matched to a gene. The CDR3 contains 15 residues. Germline loops: CDR1 KGHSH, CDR2 LQKENI.

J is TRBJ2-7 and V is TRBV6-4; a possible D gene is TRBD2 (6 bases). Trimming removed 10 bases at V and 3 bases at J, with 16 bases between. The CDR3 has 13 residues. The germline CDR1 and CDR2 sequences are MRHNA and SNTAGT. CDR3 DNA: TGTGCCATCCCGGAGGGCGCAAGCTACGAGCAGTACTTC. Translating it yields CAIPEGASYEQYF.

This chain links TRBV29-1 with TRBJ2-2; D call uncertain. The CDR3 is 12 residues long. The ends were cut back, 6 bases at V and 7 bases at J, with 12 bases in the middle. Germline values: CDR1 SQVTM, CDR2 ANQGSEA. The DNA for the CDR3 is TGCAGCGTCCCGTGGGGAAACGGGGAGCTGTTTTTT. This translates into CSVPWGNGELFF.

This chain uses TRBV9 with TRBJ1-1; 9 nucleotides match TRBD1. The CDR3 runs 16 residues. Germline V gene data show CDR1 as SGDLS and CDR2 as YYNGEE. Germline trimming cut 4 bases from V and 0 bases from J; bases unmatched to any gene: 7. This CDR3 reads CASSLTGGAMNTEAFF. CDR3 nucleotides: TGTGCCAGCAGCCTAACAGGGGGCGCAATGAACACTGAAGCTTTCTTT.

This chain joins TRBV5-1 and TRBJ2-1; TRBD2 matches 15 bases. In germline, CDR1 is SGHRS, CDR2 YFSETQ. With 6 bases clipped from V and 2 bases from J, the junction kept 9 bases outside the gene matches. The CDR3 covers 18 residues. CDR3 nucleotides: TGCGCCAGCATTAAGGGACTAGCGGGGGGCACCACCTACAATGAGCAGTTCTTC. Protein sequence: CASIKGLAGGTTYNEQFF.

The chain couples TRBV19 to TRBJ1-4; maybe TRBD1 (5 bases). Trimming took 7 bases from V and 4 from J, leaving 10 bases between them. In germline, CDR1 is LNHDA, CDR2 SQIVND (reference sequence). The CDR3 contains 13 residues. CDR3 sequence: CASKSRDNEKLFF. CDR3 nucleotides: TGTGCCAGTAAATCCAGGGATAATGAAAAACTGTTTTTT.

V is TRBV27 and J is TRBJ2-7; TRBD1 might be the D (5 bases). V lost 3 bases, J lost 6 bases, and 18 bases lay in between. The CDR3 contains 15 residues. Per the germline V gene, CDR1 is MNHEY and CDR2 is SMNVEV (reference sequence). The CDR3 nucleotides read TGTGCCAGCAGTTTTTTGGACACCAGCTTAAGCGAGCAGTACTTC. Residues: CASSFLDTSLSEQYF.

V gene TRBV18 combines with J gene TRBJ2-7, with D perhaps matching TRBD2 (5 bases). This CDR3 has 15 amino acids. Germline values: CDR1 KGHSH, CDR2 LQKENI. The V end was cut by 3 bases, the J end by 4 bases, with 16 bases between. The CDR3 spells CASSPPSSADYEQYF. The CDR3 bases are TGTGCCAGCTCACCGCCTAGCTCCGCCGATTACGAGCAGTACTTC. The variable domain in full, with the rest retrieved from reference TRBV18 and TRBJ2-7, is NAGVMQNPRHLVRRRGQEARLRCSPMKGHSHVYWYRQLPEEGLKFMVYLQKENIIDESGMPKERFSAEFPKEGPSILRIQQVVRGDSAAYFCASSPPSSADYEQYFGPGTRLTVT.

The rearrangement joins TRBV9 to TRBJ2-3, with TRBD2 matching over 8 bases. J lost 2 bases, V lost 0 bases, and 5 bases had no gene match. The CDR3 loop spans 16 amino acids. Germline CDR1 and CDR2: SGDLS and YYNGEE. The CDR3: CASSVAGGHTTDTQYF. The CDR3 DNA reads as TGTGCCAGCAGCGTAGCGGGGGGGCATACCACAGATACGCAGTATTTT. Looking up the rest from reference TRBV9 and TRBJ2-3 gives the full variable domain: DSGVTQTPKHLITATGQRVTLRCSPRSGDLSVYWYQQSLDQGLQFLIQYYNGEERAKGNILERFSAQQFPDLHSELNLSSLELGDSALYFCASSVAGGHTTDTQYFGPGTRLTVL.

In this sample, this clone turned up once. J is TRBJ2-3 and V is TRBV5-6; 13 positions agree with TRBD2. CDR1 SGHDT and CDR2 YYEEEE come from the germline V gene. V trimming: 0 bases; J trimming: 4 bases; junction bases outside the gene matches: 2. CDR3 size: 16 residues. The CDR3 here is CASSLVTSGGSDTQYF. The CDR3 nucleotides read TGTGCCAGCAGCTTGGTGACTAGCGGGGGGTCAGATACGCAGTATTTT.

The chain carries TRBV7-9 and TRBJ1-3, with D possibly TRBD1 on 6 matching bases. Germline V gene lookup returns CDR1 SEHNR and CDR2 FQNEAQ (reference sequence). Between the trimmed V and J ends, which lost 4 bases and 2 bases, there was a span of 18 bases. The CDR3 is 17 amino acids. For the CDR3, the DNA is TGTGCCAGCAGCTCATCACGGTCCGGGACACCTGGAAACACCATATATTTT. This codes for CASSSSRSGTPGNTIYF.

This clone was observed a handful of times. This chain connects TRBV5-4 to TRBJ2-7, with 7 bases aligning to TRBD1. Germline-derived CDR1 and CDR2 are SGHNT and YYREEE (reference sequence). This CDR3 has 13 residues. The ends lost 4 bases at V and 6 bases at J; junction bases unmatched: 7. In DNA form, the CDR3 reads TGTGCCAGCAGCCCGGGACAGTCACGCGAGCAGTACTTC. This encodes CASSPGQSREQYF.

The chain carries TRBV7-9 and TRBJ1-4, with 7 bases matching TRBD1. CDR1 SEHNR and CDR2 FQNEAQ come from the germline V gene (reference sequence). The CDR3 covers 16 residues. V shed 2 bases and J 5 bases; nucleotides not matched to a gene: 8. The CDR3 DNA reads TGTGCCAGCAGCTTATTCTTATCACAGGGGAATGAAAAACTGTTTTTT. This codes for CASSLFLSQGNEKLFF.

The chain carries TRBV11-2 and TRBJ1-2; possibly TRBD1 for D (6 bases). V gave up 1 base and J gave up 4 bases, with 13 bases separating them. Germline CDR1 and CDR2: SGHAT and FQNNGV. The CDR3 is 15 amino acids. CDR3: CASSLVGGGGYGYTF. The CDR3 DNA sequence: TGTGCCAGCAGCTTAGTAGGAGGGGGTGGCTATGGCTACACCTTC.

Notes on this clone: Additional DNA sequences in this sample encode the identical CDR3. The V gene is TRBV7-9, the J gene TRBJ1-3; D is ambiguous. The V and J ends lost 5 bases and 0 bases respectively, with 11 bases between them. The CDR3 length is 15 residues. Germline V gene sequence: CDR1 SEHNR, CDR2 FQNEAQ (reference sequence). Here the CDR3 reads CASSLAGVSGNTIYF. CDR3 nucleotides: TGTGCCAGCAGCCTTGCAGGAGTCTCTGGAAACACCATATATTTT.

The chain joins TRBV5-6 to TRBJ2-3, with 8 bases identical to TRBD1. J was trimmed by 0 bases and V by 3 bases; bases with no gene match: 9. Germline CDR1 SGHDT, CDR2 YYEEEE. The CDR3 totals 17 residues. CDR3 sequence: CASSSPNRGVSTDTQYF. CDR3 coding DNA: TGTGCCAGCAGCTCACCCAACAGGGGGGTGAGCACAGATACGCAGTATTTT.

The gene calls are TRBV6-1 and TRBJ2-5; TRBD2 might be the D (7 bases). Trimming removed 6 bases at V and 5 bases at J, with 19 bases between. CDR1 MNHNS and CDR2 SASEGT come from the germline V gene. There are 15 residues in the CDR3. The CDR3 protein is CASSALGGGLETQYF. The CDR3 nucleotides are TGTGCCAGCAGCGCGTTAGGGGGGGGGCTGGAGACCCAGTACTTC.

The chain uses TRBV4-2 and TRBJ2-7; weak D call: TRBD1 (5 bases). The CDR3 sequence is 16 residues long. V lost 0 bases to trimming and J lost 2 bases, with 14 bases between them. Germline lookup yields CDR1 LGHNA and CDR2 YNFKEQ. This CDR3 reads CASSQDYRQGTYEQYF. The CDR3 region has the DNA TGTGCCAGCAGCCAAGATTATCGGCAGGGCACCTACGAGCAGTACTTC.